This TCR beta chain was sequenced for a study of vaccination and CD4 T cells after COVID-19. Study-level background: Investigators stimulated cells with overlapping spike peptides drawn from SARS-CoV-2, HCoV-NL63, HCoV-OC43 and HCoV-229E. Study observations and caveats: Post-vaccination reactive clonotypes (median roughly 40) did not differ significantly from post-infection (approximately 23). Convalescent patients' median share of reactive clones seen only post-vaccination was around 90%.

Cultured CD4+ T cell DNA underwent sequencing with the Oncomine TCR Beta short-read assay. Genomic DNA was drawn out of CD4+ T cells grown in culture. TCRdb recomputed calls from the PCR reads with MiXCR, one row per CDR3 protein. Found here are about 9,700 distinct CDR3 sequences, around two fifths of them singletons; the top ten hold around 12%. Of note for this clonotype: What it binds is not known.

Treatment in this sample: approximately 9-day PBMC culture with coronavirus spike peptide pools or control peptides (ViraFEST assay). Pre-COVID-19 pandemic sampling (2011-2018) yielded the unexposed donor's CD4+ T cells. From germline, CDR1 is SGHTA and CDR2 FQGNSA. CDR3 length equals 16 residues. V lost 6 bases and J 2 bases, leaving 17 bases between the germline ends. V gene TRBV7-2 combines with J gene TRBJ1-5; perhaps TRBD1 as D (5 bases). The clonotype comes from a human donor in good health. Sequencing input: CD4+ T cells from blood, cultured in vitro. The CDR3 sequence: CASSLMPGGGNQPQHF. CDR3 sequence (DNA): TGTGCCAGCAGTTTAATGCCGGGGGGGGGCAATCAGCCCCAGCATTTT.